A single sample is the source of the 11 T cell receptor beta chains below, sequenced in a study of blood T cell repertoires in COVID-19. The assay was immunoSEQ multiplex PCR, and TCRdb's table has in-frame clones only and misses some. The sample gives approximately 170,000 clones, around 84% of which show up once; roughly 8% is in the top ten. Specimen: PBMCs or T cells enriched from blood (not recorded which). The receptors originated from a woman between 45 and 60 years old who had recovered from COVID-19.

V gene TRBV27 combines with J gene TRBJ1-1, with D tentatively TRBD1 (5 bases). The CDR3 is 14 residues long. Trimming shortened V by 6 bases and J by 0 bases, and 11 bases separated the two germline ends. In germline, CDR1 is MNHEY, CDR2 SMNVEV (reference sequence). The CDR3 spells CASRYRIMNTEAFF. The DNA for the CDR3 is TGTGCCAGCAGATACAGGATCATGAACACTGAAGCTTTCTTT.

This sequence joins TRBV9 and TRBJ2-5, with D perhaps matching TRBD1 (5 bases). V was trimmed by 4 bases and J by 8 bases, leaving 21 bases between them. The CDR3 extends over 15 amino acids. Germline V lookup: CDR1 SGDLS, CDR2 YYNGEE. Here the CDR3 DNA reads TGTGCCAGCAGCACGCAGGGTGGAGAGGTAGAAACCCAGTACTTC. Its translation is CASSTQGGEVETQYF.

Only one count was recorded for this clone. This chain joins TRBV4-2 and TRBJ1-1; D gene ambiguous. CDR3 length: 13 residues. Germline loops: CDR1 LGHNA, CDR2 YNFKEQ. The ends were cut back, 8 bases at V and 4 bases at J, with 14 bases in the middle. The DNA of the CDR3 is TGTGCCAGCTCCCACTATGATTCCACTGAAGCTTTCTTT. Its translation: CASSHYDSTEAFF.

V is TRBV6-5 and J is TRBJ1-3, with 7 bases aligning to TRBD1. In germline, CDR1 is MNHEY, CDR2 SVGAGI. Trimming cost V 10 bases and J 0 bases; bases outside gene matches: 9. This CDR3 region has 15 residues. CDR3 coding DNA: TGTGCCACCACAACAGGGGCCCTCTCTGGAAACACCATATATTTT. This gives the protein CATTTGALSGNTIYF.

This chain connects TRBV11-3 to TRBJ2-1, with 13 bases aligning to TRBD2. CDR1 SGHNT and CDR2 YENEEA come from the germline V gene. V lost 5 bases and J lost 4; bases outside the gene matches: 14. The CDR3 sequence is 19 residues long. For the CDR3, the DNA is TGTGCCAGCAGCCCATCCGGGACTAGCGGGACCCCTGGATACAATGAGCAGTTCTTC. This gives the protein CASSPSGTSGTPGYNEQFF.

V usage is TRBV7-9 and J usage is TRBJ1-4; D not certain. The CDR3 has 14 residues. Trimming took 1 base from V and 5 from J, leaving 8 bases between them. The germline V gene encodes CDR1 SEHNR and CDR2 FQNEAQ (reference sequence). The CDR3 here is CASSLVGANEKLFF. The CDR3 region has the DNA TGTGCCAGCAGCTTAGTGGGAGCAAATGAAAAACTGTTTTTT.

This clone was recorded only once. The chain recombines TRBV4-3 with TRBJ1-3; possibly TRBD1 for D (5 bases). This CDR3 spans 18 amino acids. Trimming stripped 0 bases from V and 0 bases from J, with 15 bases between. Germline V CDR1 and CDR2: LGHNA, YSLEER. The CDR3 loop reads CASSQDVGGTSSGNTIYF. The CDR3 DNA reads as TGCGCCAGCAGCCAAGATGTTGGGGGGACCAGCTCTGGAAACACCATATATTTT.

The chain employs TRBV4-2 and TRBJ1-1, with D possibly matching TRBD1 (5 bases). V was clipped by 0 bases and J by 0 bases, with 11 bases between them. CDR3 size: 16 residues. The germline V gene has CDR1 LGHNA and CDR2 YNFKEQ. The CDR3 region has the DNA TGTGCCAGCAGCCAAGATAGGACAAGAATGAACACTGAAGCTTTCTTT. Translating it yields CASSQDRTRMNTEAFF.

The rearrangement links TRBV4-1 to TRBJ1-1; D might be TRBD1 (6 bases). Germline V gene data show CDR1 as MGHRA and CDR2 as YSYEKL. Trimming took 1 base from V and 7 from J, leaving 13 bases between them. The CDR3 spans 14 residues. CDR3 loop: CASSQGTASFEAFF. The CDR3 coding sequence is TGCGCCAGCAGCCAAGGGACAGCGAGCTTTGAAGCTTTCTTT.

As concerns this clone: Other DNA sequences from this sample encode an identical CDR3 as well. V is TRBV29-1 and J is TRBJ2-7; no firm D call. The CDR3 runs 11 residues. Between the trimmed V and J ends, which lost 5 bases and 2 bases, there was a span of 7 bases. Looked up from germline, CDR1 is SQVTM and CDR2 is ANQGSEA. The CDR3 here is CSVRGTYEQYF. The CDR3 bases are TGCAGCGTTCGCGGTACCTACGAGCAGTACTTC.

The chain has TRBV18 and TRBJ1-3; 7 bases map to TRBD1. The CDR3 loop spans 15 amino acids. The V and J ends lost 5 bases and 2 bases, in that order; junction bases with no gene match: 6. Germline V CDR1 and CDR2: KGHSH, LQKENI. The CDR3 protein is CASSSDRAAGNTIYF. CDR3 nucleotide sequence: TGTGCCAGCTCATCCGACAGGGCAGCTGGAAACACCATATATTTT.